These T cell receptor beta chains were read from a single sample in a study of blood T cells in healthy people across ages. In TCRdb, the 5' RACE reads were re-called with MiXCR into one record per CDR3 protein. The data show around 500,000 distinct CDR3 sequences, 47% seen once. The material sequenced was blood. These receptors came from a man older than 75 in good health. Both conserved end residues are part of each CDR3. The D gene is left open where the match is weak. Clone size appears in some rows only: once, few, many, or a class for an expanded clone.

j_gene,abundance,d_gene,v_gene,CDR3aa,CDR3nt
TRBJ2-4,-,-,TRBV7-8,CASTQGGAKNIQYF,TGTGCCAGCACCCAAGGAGGGGCCAAAAACATTCAGTACTTC
TRBJ2-1,-,-,TRBV6-4,CASSVGQHGNEQFF,TGTGCCAGCAGTGTCGGCCAGCACGGCAACGAGCAGTTCTTC
TRBJ2-3,-,-,TRBV7-2,CASSPLGGGGDTQYF,TGTGCCAGCAGTCCCCTTGGCGGAGGGGGAGATACGCAGTATTTT
TRBJ1-1,-,-,TRBV4-1,CASSQHGQMNTEAFF,TGCGCCAGCAGCCAGCACGGACAGATGAACACTGAAGCTTTCTTT
TRBJ2-3,-,TRBD1,TRBV6-5,CASKQPGQEQYF,TGTGCCAGCAAACAACCGGGACAGGAGCAGTATTTT
TRBJ2-1,few,TRBD2,TRBV28,CASSLYRNLADNEQFF,TGTGCCAGCAGTTTATACCGGAATCTAGCGGACAATGAGCAGTTCTTC
TRBJ2-5,-,-,TRBV7-9,CASSSLDSRTYF,TGTGCCAGCAGCTCACTCGACAGCAGAACGTACTTC
TRBJ1-5,few,-,TRBV7-2,CASSREGVRYQPQHF,TGTGCCAGCAGCCGCGAGGGGGTAAGGTATCAGCCCCAGCATTTT
TRBJ2-3,-,TRBD1,TRBV27,CASSLSQGVSTDAQYF,TGTGCCAGCAGTTTATCCCAGGGGGTCAGCACAGATGCGCAGTATTTT
TRBJ2-5,-,TRBD2,TRBV11-1,CASSSASGGPYQETQYF,TGTGCCAGCAGCTCAGCTAGCGGAGGCCCATACCAAGAGACCCAGTACTTC
TRBJ2-7,-,-,TRBV20-1,CSARDPRGTSYEQYF,TGCAGTGCTAGAGATCCCAGAGGGACTTCCTACGAGCAGTACTTC
TRBJ2-7,-,TRBD2,TRBV15,CATSPERLASEQYF,TGTGCCACCAGTCCCGAACGACTAGCTAGTGAGCAGTACTTC
TRBJ1-1,few,-,TRBV20-1,CSASLGGTEAFF,TGCAGTGCTAGTCTCGGGGGCACTGAAGCTTTCTTT
TRBJ2-5,-,TRBD1,TRBV20-1,CSGQTGDEQYF,TGCAGTGGGCAGACAGGGGATGAGCAGTACTTC
TRBJ2-3,-,-,TRBV29-1,CSVALQGDTQYF,TGCAGCGTTGCCCTACAGGGAGATACGCAGTATTTT
TRBJ2-1,-,TRBD1,TRBV9,CASSSRDRDYNEQFF,TGTGCCAGCAGCTCCCGGGACAGGGACTACAATGAGCAGTTCTTC
TRBJ2-3,-,TRBD2,TRBV7-2,CASGAGLAASTDTRYF,TGTGCCAGCGGAGCGGGACTAGCGGCTAGCACAGATACGCGGTATTTT
TRBJ1-2,-,-,TRBV7-8,CASSFAQGSSGYTF,TGTGCCAGCAGCTTTGCCCAGGGGTCTAGTGGCTACACCTTC